The clone carrying this T cell receptor beta chain was seen repeatedly, ten times or more. Its antigen is still unknown. Each diagnosis was grounded in clinical symptoms, serum thyroxine and TRAb, thyroid ultrasound, and orbital computed tomography. Trimming left V 3 bases short and J 1 base short, with 3 bases between. CDR3 length: 11 amino acids. Germline V CDR1 and CDR2: GTSNPN, SVGIG (reference sequence). Amplified TCR beta CDR3 regions derived from RNA transcripts. Initially, a first-round RT-PCR of the TCR CDR3 employed the HTBI primer set. TCRdb redid the calling of the multiplex PCR reads with MiXCR, one entry per CDR3 protein. The sample shows some 550,000 distinct CDR3 sequences, more than 20% of them seen only once. This record comes from a study of T cells in Graves' hyperthyroidism and ophthalmopathy. Study results and caveats: Most thyroid clonotypes with frequency above 0.001 were detected in blood. A model of 13 V-J features distinguished ophthalmopathy from stable hyperthyroidism. Ophthalmopathy prediction by the model preceded onset by a median roughly 6 months.

The rearrangement uses TRBV30 and TRBJ1-1, with D unclear. Input material: blood. The sequence was obtained from a man between 18 and 29 years old with Graves' hyperthyroidism. This CDR3 is CAWRQNTEAFF. In DNA form, the CDR3 reads TGTGCCTGGAGGCAGAACACTGAAGCTTTCTTT. Complete variable domain (other parts from reference TRBV30 and TRBJ1-1): SQTIHQWPATLVQPVGSPLSLECTVEGTSNPNLYWYRQAAGRGLQLLFYSVGIGQISSEVPQNLSASRPQDRQFILSSKKLLLSDSGFYLCAWRQNTEAFFGQGTRLTVV.